This T cell receptor beta chain emerged from a study of T-cell memory formation after mild COVID-19. Regarding this clonotype: As yet, its antigen is unknown.

TCRdb independently ran MiXCR on the 5' RACE reads; one entry per CDR3 protein. The top ten clones hold approximately 13% of a sample with approximately 480,000 distinct CDR3 sequences, roughly 18% of them seen once. General study findings and limits: CD8+ contracting clones occupied EMRA, while CD4+ ones occupied mainly CM and EM. The study detected some responding clones in pre-infection memory, suggesting cross-reactive memory joined. Contracting clones from day 15 to 85 showed balanced CD4/CD8; later expanders favored CD4+.

The sequenced material came from PBMCs or a T cell subset sorted from them (not recorded which). The receptor comes from an adult woman who had mild COVID-19 (a few samples of this study predate the infection). Cell type and time point are not known.

CDR3 protein: CASSPPSGQETQYF. The CDR3 DNA reads as TGTGCCAGCTCACCGCCTAGCGGACAAGAGACCCAGTACTTC. The chain joins TRBV18 to TRBJ2-5; 7 bases line up with TRBD2. Trimming took 3 bases from V and 2 from J; bases not matched to a gene: 3. CDR3 length: 14 amino acids. The germline V gene encodes CDR1 KGHSH and CDR2 LQKENI.